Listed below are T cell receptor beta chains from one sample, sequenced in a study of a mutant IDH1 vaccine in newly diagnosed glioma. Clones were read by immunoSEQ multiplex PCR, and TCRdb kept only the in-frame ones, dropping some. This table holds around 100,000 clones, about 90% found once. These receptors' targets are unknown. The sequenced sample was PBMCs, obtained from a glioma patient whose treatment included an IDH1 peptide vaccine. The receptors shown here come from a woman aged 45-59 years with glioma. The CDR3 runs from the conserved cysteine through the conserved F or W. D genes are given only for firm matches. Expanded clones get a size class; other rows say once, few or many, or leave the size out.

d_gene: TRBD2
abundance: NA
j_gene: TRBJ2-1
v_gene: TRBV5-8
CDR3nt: TGTGCCAGCAGCCTCGGACTAGCGGAACCCCCCTTTATCGATGAGCAGTTCTTC
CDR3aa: CASSLGLAEPPFIDEQFF

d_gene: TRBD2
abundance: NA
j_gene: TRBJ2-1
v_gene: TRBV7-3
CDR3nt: TGTGCCAGCAGCTTAGGCGGGAGGTCCACCAATGAGCAGTTCTTC
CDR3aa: CASSLGGRSTNEQFF

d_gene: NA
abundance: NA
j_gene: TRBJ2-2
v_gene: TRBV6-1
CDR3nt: TGTGCCAGCAGTCCATGGGCGAACACCGGGGAGCTGTTTTTT
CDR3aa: CASSPWANTGELFF

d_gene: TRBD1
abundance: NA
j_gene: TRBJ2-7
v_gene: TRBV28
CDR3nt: TGTGCCAGCAGTCTTGACAGGGATGGTTCCTACGAGCAGTACTTC
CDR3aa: CASSLDRDGSYEQYF

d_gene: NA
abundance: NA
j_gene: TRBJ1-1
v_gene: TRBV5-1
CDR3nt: TGCGCCAGCAGCTTCGTTCAGGGGATTCACACTGAAGCTTTCTTT
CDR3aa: CASSFVQGIHTEAFF

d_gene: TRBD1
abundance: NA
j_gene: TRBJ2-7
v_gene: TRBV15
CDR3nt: TGTGCCACCAGCAGAGATCAGGGGGCCTACGAGCAGTACTTC
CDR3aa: CATSRDQGAYEQYF

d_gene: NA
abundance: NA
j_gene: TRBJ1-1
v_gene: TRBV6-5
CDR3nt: TGTGCCAGCAGCAGGGGTAGAGGGGTCACTGAAGCTTTCTTT
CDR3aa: CASSRGRGVTEAFF

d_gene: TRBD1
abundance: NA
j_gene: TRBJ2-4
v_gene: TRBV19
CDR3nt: TGTGCCAGTAGTATAGGAGGGGACAGGGGAGCCAAAAACATTCAGTACTTC
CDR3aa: CASSIGGDRGAKNIQYF

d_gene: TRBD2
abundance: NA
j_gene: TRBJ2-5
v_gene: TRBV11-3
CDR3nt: TGTGCCAGCAGCTTGCCCGGGACTAGCGGGAGGGCCAAAGAGACCCAGTACTTC
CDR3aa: CASSLPGTSGRAKETQYF

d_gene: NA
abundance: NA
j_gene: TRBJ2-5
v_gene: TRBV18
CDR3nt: TGTGCCAGCTCACCGGGACGGCACCAAGAGACCCAGTACTTC
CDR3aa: CASSPGRHQETQYF

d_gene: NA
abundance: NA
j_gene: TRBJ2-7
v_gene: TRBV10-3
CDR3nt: TGTGCCACCTCGGGGACGGCTTCCTACGAGCAGTACTTC
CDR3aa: CATSGTASYEQYF

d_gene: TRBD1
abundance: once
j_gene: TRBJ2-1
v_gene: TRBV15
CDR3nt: TGTGCCACCAGCAGACCGGGACAGGGGGTTTCCTACAATGAGCAGTTCTTC
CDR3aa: CATSRPGQGVSYNEQFF

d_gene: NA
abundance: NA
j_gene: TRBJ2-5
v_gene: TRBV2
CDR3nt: TGTGCCAGCAGCGCAGATGAGACCCAGTACTTC
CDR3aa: CASSADETQYF

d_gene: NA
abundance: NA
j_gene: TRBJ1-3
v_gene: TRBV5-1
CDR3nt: TGCGCCAGCAGCTTGGGACAGCCAGGAAACACCATATATTTT
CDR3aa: CASSLGQPGNTIYF

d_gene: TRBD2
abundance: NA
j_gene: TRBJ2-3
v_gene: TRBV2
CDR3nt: TGTGCCAGCAGTGGGACTAGCCAAGATACGCAGTATTTT
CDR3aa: CASSGTSQDTQYF

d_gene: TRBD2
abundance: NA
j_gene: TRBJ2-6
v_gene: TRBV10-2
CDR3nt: TGCGCCAGCAGTGCTCTTTCGGGAGGGCCTCGGGATGGGGCCAACGTCCTGACTTTC
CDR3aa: CASSALSGGPRDGANVLTF

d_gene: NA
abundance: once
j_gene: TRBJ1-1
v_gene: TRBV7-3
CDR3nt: TGTGCCAGCAGCTTAGTGAAGACCACTGAAGCTTTCTTT
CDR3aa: CASSLVKTTEAFF

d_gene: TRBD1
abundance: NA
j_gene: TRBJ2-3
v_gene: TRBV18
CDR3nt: TGTGCCAGCCGGGACAGGCACGGAAGCACAGATACGCAGTATTTT
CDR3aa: CASRDRHGSTDTQYF

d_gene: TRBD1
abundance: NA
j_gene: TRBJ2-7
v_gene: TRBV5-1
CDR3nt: TGCGCCAGCAGCTCCCTCGGGACAGGGGTTTACGAGCAGTACTTC
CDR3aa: CASSSLGTGVYEQYF

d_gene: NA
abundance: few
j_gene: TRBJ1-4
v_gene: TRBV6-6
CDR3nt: TGTGCCAGCAGTTACTCCGGGACTAATGAAAAACTGTTTTTT
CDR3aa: CASSYSGTNEKLFF

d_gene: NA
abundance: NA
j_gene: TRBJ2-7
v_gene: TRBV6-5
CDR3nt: TGTGCCAGCAGGCCATCCGGGCTATCCTACGAGCAGTACTTC
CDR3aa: CASRPSGLSYEQYF

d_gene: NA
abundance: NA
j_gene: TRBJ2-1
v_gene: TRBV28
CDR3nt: TGTGCCAGCACTATGGGAGGCCCTGAGCAGTTCTTC
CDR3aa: CASTMGGPEQFF

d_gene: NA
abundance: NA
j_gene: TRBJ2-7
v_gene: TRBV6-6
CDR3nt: TGTGCCAGCAGTCCGAGGCCGGGCGCCTACGAGCAGTACTTC
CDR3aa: CASSPRPGAYEQYF

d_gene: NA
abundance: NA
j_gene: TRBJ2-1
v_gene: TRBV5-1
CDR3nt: TGCGCCAGCAGCACAGACAACTCCTACAATGAGCAGTTCTTC
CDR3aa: CASSTDNSYNEQFF

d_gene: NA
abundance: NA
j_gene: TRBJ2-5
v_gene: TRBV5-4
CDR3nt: TGTGCCAGCAGTCCCCTGCCGACAGTACAAGAGACCCAGTACTTC
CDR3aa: CASSPLPTVQETQYF

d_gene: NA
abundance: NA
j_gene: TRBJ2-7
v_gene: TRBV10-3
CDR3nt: TGTGCCATCCTCCAAGGAGGGGGCTACGAGCAGTACTTC
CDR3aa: CAILQGGGYEQYF

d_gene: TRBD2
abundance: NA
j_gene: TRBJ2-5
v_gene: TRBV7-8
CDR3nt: TGTGCCAGCAGCTTATTACCCGGACTAGCGGGAGTGGAACAAGAGACCCAGTACTTC
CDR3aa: CASSLLPGLAGVEQETQYF

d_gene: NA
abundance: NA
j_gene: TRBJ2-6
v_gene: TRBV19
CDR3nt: TGTGCCAGTAGCCCGGCTCGCTCTGGGGCCAACGTCCTGACTTTC
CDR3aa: CASSPARSGANVLTF

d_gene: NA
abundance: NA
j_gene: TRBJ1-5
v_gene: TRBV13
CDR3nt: TGTGCCAGCAGCTTGTCCCGCCTCAATCAGCCCCAGCATTTT
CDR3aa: CASSLSRLNQPQHF

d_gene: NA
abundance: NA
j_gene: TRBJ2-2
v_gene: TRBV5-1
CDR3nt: TGCGCCAGCAGCCGACATGGACCCAAAACAGGGGAGCTGTTTTTT
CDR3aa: CASSRHGPKTGELFF

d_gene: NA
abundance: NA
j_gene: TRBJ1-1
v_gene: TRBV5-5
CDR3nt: TGTGCCAGCAGCGGCTGGGGAGACACTGAAGCTTTCTTT
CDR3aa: CASSGWGDTEAFF

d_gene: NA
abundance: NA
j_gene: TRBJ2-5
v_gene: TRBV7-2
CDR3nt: TGTGCCAGCAGCTCCAGGGGCCGGGAGACCCAGTACTTC
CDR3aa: CASSSRGRETQYF

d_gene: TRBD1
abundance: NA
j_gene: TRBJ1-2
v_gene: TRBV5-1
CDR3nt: TGCGCCAGCAGCCCACGGACAGGGAACTTTTACTATGGCTACACCTTC
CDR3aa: CASSPRTGNFYYGYTF

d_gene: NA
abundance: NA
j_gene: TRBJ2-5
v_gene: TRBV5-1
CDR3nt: TGCGCCAGCAGCTTGGGGGGCCGTGAAGAGACCCAGTACTTC
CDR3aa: CASSLGGREETQYF

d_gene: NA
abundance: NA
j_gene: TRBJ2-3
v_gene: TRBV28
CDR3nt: TGTGCCACAGTCCCTGAGGTGCCGGGGAATACGCAGTATTTT
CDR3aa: CATVPEVPGNTQYF

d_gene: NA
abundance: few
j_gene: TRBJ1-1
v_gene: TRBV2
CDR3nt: TGTGCCAGCAGTTCGCAGGGAAGAGCTTTCTTT
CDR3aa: CASSSQGRAFF

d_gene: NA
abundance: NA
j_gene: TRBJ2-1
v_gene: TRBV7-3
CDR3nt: TGTGCCAGCAGCTCCAATCTAATCGGCGAGCAGTTCTTC
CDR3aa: CASSSNLIGEQFF

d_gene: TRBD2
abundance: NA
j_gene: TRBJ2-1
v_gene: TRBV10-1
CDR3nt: TGCGCCAGCAGTGACCCGGAGACTAGCGGGATCAATGAGCAGTTCTTC
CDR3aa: CASSDPETSGINEQFF

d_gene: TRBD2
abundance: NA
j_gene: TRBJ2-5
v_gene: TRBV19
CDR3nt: TGTGCCAGTAGTATTATGGTGACTAGCATTAGGGAGACCCAGTACTTC
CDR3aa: CASSIMVTSIRETQYF

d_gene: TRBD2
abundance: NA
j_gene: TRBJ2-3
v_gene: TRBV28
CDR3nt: TGTGCCAGCAGTTTAGCGGGAGGATTCACAGATACGCAGTATTTT
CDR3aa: CASSLAGGFTDTQYF

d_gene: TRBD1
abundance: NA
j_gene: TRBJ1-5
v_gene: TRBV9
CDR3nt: TGTGCCAGCAGCCCGCAGGGGGAAAATCAGCCCCAGCATTTT
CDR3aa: CASSPQGENQPQHF

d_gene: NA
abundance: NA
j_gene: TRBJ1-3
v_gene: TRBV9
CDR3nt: TGTGCCAGCAGCCCCCGCGACAGGAACTCTGGAAACACCATATATTTT
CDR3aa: CASSPRDRNSGNTIYF

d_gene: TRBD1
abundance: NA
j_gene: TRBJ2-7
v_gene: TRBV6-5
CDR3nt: TGTGCCAGCAGTATCCGGACAGGGGCCTCCTACGAGCAGTACTTC
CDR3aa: CASSIRTGASYEQYF

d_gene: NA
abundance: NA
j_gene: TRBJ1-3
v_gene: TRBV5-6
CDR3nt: TGTGCCAGCAGCGCAGGTGGGGCTGGAAACACCATATATTTT
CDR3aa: CASSAGGAGNTIYF

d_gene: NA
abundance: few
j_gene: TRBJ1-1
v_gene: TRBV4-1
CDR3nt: TGCGCCAGCAGCCAAGATGGGGCAGCTTTGAACACTGAAGCTTTCTTT
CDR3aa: CASSQDGAALNTEAFF

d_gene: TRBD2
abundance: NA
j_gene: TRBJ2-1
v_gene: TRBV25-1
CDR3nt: TGTGCCAGCAGTATAGGACTAGCGGCCTACAATGAGCAGTTCTTC
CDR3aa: CASSIGLAAYNEQFF

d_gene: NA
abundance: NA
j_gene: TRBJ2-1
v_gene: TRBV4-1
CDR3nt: TGTGCCAGCAGCCAAGATGGGACCTACAATGAGCAGTTCTTC
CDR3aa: CASSQDGTYNEQFF

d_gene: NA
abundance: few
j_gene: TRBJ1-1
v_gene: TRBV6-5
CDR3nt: TGTGCCAGCGGGGGGCGAACTGAAGCTTTCTTT
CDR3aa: CASGGRTEAFF

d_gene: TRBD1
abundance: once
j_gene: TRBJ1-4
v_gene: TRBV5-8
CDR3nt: TGTGCCAGCAGCTTGGGGACAGGGCGGAGAGGTGAAAAACTGTTTTTT
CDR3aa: CASSLGTGRRGEKLFF

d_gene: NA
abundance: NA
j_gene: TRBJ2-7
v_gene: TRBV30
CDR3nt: TGTGCCTGGAGCCCTGTAGTATCCTACGAGCAGTACTTC
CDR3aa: CAWSPVVSYEQYF

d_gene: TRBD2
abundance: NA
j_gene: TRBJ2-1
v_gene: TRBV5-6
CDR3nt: TGTGCCAGCAGCCTCCAGCGGGAGCCATACAATGAGCAGTTCTTC
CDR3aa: CASSLQREPYNEQFF

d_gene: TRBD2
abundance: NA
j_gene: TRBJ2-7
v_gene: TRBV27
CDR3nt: TGTGCCAGCAGTTTATCAGCGGGAGACGAGCAGTACTTC
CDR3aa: CASSLSAGDEQYF

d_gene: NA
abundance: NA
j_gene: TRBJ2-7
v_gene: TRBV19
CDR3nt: TGTGCCAGTACAGGAGGGAAGGCCTACGAGCAGTACTTC
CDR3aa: CASTGGKAYEQYF

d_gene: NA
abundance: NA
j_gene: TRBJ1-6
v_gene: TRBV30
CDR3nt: TGTGCCTGGAGTGTCAGGACTGATTCACCCCTCCACTTT
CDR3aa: CAWSVRTDSPLHF

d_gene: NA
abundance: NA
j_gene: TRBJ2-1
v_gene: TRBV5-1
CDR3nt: TGCGCCAGCAGCCAAAGACTAGGGGGCGATGAGCAGTTCTTC
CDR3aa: CASSQRLGGDEQFF

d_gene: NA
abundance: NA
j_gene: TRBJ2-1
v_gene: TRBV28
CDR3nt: TGTGCCAGCAGTAGCGGACACAGCTCCTACAATGAGCAGTTCTTC
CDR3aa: CASSSGHSSYNEQFF

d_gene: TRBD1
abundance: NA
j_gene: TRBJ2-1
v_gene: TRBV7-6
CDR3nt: TGTGCCAGCAGCTTAGCGGGACAGACATACAATGAGCAGTTCTTC
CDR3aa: CASSLAGQTYNEQFF